Below are 17 T cell receptor beta chains sequenced from a single sample in a study of CD8+ T cells in alopecia areata. Extraction of RNA preceded its reverse transcription into cDNA, which served as the sequencing template. Some clones are missing from TCRdb's copy, which holds only in-frame ones; the method was immunoSEQ multiplex PCR. The table has about 140,000 clones, 50% to 60% seen once; the top ten hold 4.8%. The sequencing input was CD4+ T cells sorted from blood. These receptors all come from a human donor in good health.

The chain carries TRBV29-1 and TRBJ2-1, with D possibly being TRBD2 (6 bases). The V and J ends lost 1 base and 2 bases respectively, with 21 bases between them. The CDR3 contains 18 residues. The V gene's germline CDR1 is SQVTM and CDR2 ANQGSEA. CDR3 protein: CSVEGGSQWQRAYNEQFF. The CDR3 DNA follows: TGCAGCGTTGAAGGGGGGTCTCAGTGGCAGCGGGCCTACAATGAGCAGTTCTTC.

CDR3 loop: CSALRGQGDTEAFF. CDR3 DNA sequence: TGCAGCGCTTTACGCGGACAGGGGGACACTGAAGCTTTCTTT. This chain links TRBV29-1 with TRBJ1-1; 10 bases are shared with TRBD1. The V gene end was trimmed by 7 bases and the J gene end by 3 bases; junction bases not matched to a gene: 8. The V gene's germline CDR1 is SQVTM and CDR2 ANQGSEA. CDR3 length: 14 residues.

The chain uses TRBV7-9 and TRBJ2-1; 7 nucleotides agree with TRBD2. Trimming cost V 5 bases and J 7 bases; bases outside gene matches: 14. The CDR3 totals 16 residues. Germline V lookup: CDR1 SEHNR, CDR2 FQNEAQ (reference sequence). The CDR3 loop reads CASSLAASGRRNEQFF. In nucleotides, the CDR3 is TGTGCCAGCAGCCTCGCGGCTAGCGGCAGAAGGAATGAGCAGTTCTTC.

This clone was recorded a few times. The CDR3 coding sequence is TGTGCCAGCAGCTTATTTTCTAGCACAGATACGCAGTATTTT. Translated: CASSLFSSTDTQYF. The chain combines TRBV7-2 with TRBJ2-3; no definite D call. This CDR3 is 14 amino acids long. The germline V gene has CDR1 SGHTA and CDR2 FQGNSA. Trimming took 2 bases from V and 0 from J, leaving 6 bases between them.

The chain uses TRBV5-1 and TRBJ2-3, with a tentative D call TRBD1 (6 bases). The CDR3 is made up of 13 amino acids. The V and J ends lost 7 bases and 4 bases respectively, with 13 bases between them. Germline CDR1 and CDR2: SGHRS and YFSETQ. CDR3 amino acids: CASAGTLPDTQYF. DNA for the CDR3: TGCGCCAGCGCCGGGACACTTCCAGATACGCAGTATTTT. Complete variable domain (other parts from reference TRBV5-1 and TRBJ2-3): KAGVTQTPRYLIKTRGQQVTLSCSPISGHRSVSWYQQTPGQGLQFLFEYFSETQRNKGNFPGRFSGRQFSNSRSEMNVSTLELGDSALYLCASAGTLPDTQYFGPGTRLTVL.

This chain connects TRBV29-1 to TRBJ2-2, with TRBD1 identical over 7 bases. CDR3 length equals 14 residues. CDR1 and CDR2 from the germline V gene are SQVTM and ANQGSEA. After removal of 5 bases from V and 5 bases from J, the junction contained 8 bases not matched to a gene. The CDR3, as DNA: TGCAGCGTTTTCGACCCACAGGGGACCGGGGAGCTGTTTTTT. It encodes CSVFDPQGTGELFF.

The chain uses TRBV4-1 and TRBJ1-5; D uncertain. Germline values: CDR1 MGHRA, CDR2 YSYEKL. The CDR3 runs 17 residues. The V gene lost 4 bases and the J gene lost 2 bases, with 18 bases spanning the gap. The DNA for the CDR3 is TGCGCCAGCAGCCCGAAGGCTATCCTCGAGGGCAATCAGCCCCAGCATTTT. The encoded protein is CASSPKAILEGNQPQHF.

The chain combines TRBV7-6 with TRBJ2-1, with D possibly TRBD2 on 6 matching bases. Trimming pared 1 base from V and 8 bases from J, leaving 24 bases between. The CDR3 is made up of 18 amino acids. CDR1 is SGHVS, CDR2 FNYEAQ, per germline. Here the CDR3 reads CASSLGVWRGSGGHEQFF. The CDR3 DNA reads TGTGCCAGCAGCTTAGGCGTGTGGCGCGGTTCCGGAGGGCATGAGCAGTTCTTC.

The J gene is TRBJ1-2, the V gene TRBV2; no reliable D call. The CDR3 consists of 13 residues. CDR1 is SNHLY and CDR2 is FYNNEI in the germline V gene. Trimming took 8 bases from V and 4 from J, leaving 14 bases between them. CDR3 sequence: CASETLKGYGYTF. The CDR3 DNA is TGTGCCAGCGAAACGTTAAAGGGCTATGGCTACACCTTC.

The chain employs TRBV25-1 and TRBJ1-2; no reliable D call. The germline V gene has CDR1 MGHDK and CDR2 SYGVNS. The CDR3 sequence is 14 residues long. Deletions cut 4 bases from V and 6 bases from J, with 15 bases between. CDR3 residues: CASSVGQILDGYTF. DNA of the CDR3: TGTGCCAGCAGTGTCGGCCAGATTTTGGATGGCTACACCTTC.

V usage is TRBV29-1 and J usage is TRBJ2-1, with D possibly being TRBD2 (5 bases). Germline V lookup: CDR1 SQVTM, CDR2 ANQGSEA. There are 15 residues in the CDR3. Trimming took off 4 bases at V and 8 bases at J, with 21 bases between the two ends. CDR3 in DNA: TGCAGCGTTGCCCTACCTCTAGGGAGAGGCTATGAGCAGTTCTTC. Translating it yields CSVALPLGRGYEQFF.

This sequence joins TRBV29-1 and TRBJ2-7; D might be TRBD2 (6 bases). Germline CDR1 is SQVTM and CDR2 is ANQGSEA. The CDR3 loop spans 14 amino acids. V was shortened by 4 bases and J by 0 bases, with 13 bases between the two germline ends. The CDR3 sequence is CSVARGMSSYEQYF. CDR3 sequence (DNA): TGCAGCGTTGCGCGCGGGATGAGCTCCTACGAGCAGTACTTC.

The V call is TRBV25-1, the J call TRBJ1-4; D is unclear. Trimming pared 4 bases from V and 8 bases from J, leaving 8 bases between. This CDR3 region has 12 residues. The germline CDR1 and CDR2 sequences are MGHDK and SYGVNS. CDR3 in DNA: TGTGCCAGCAGTGGAAGGGAAGAAAAACTGTTTTTT. Translated, it gives CASSGREEKLFF.

The J gene is TRBJ2-2, the V gene TRBV2; D may be TRBD2 (5 bases). V lost 5 bases to trimming and J lost 7 bases, with 11 bases between them. The V gene's germline CDR1 is SNHLY and CDR2 FYNNEI. The CDR3 spans 13 residues. The CDR3 nucleotides read TGTGCCAGCAGTCCTACGGAGGTCGGGGAGCTGTTTTTT. Its protein is CASSPTEVGELFF.

This clone was found a few times. The V call is TRBV5-1, the J call TRBJ2-1, with TRBD1 matching 9 bases. The CDR3 runs to 15 residues. CDR1 is SGHRS and CDR2 is YFSETQ in the germline V gene. The V gene end was trimmed by 1 base and the J gene end by 6 bases; junction bases not matched to a gene: 5. The CDR3 DNA sequence: TGCGCCAGCAGCTTGCCGGGACAGGGTGTCAATGAGCAGTTCTTC. Translated, it gives CASSLPGQGVNEQFF.

The chain has TRBV29-1 and TRBJ2-7; tentatively, D is TRBD2 (5 bases). Trimming took 5 bases from V and 3 from J, leaving 8 bases between them. CDR1 and CDR2 from the germline V gene are SQVTM and ANQGSEA. This CDR3 comprises 11 residues. The CDR3 DNA reads as TGCAGCGTTTACGGGAACTACGAGCAGTACTTC. Its translation: CSVYGNYEQYF.

The chain carries TRBV6-5 and TRBJ2-5; 7 nucleotides agree with TRBD1. The CDR3 loop spans 13 amino acids. Germline CDR1 reads MNHEY; CDR2 reads SVGAGI. The trim removed 8 bases at V and 2 bases at J, leaving 5 bases unmatched. The CDR3 region is CASRPGGQETQYF. The CDR3 DNA reads as TGTGCCAGCCGGCCAGGGGGACAAGAGACCCAGTACTTC.